Listed here is a single T cell receptor beta chain. These data originate in a study of blood T cell repertoires in COVID-19. Study-wide context: Spain, Italy and the United States supplied samples that represented acute and convalescent COVID-19.

This CDR3 comprises 13 residues. Germline V lookup: CDR1 SGHAT, CDR2 FQNNGV. V was trimmed by 5 bases and J by 8 bases, leaving 12 bases between them. Profiling relied on immunoSEQ multiplex PCR, and the TCRdb table lists in-frame clones only, not all of them. The sample lists 200,000 or so clones, 60% to 80% occurring once. Sequencing was carried out using peripheral blood. The TCR comes from a man aged 55-75 years with active or convalescent COVID-19. V usage is TRBV11-2 and J usage is TRBJ1-4; D gene ambiguous. CDR3 region: CASSPGPQEKLFF. As DNA, the CDR3 is TGTGCCAGCAGCCCGGGTCCCCAGGAAAAACTGTTTTTT.